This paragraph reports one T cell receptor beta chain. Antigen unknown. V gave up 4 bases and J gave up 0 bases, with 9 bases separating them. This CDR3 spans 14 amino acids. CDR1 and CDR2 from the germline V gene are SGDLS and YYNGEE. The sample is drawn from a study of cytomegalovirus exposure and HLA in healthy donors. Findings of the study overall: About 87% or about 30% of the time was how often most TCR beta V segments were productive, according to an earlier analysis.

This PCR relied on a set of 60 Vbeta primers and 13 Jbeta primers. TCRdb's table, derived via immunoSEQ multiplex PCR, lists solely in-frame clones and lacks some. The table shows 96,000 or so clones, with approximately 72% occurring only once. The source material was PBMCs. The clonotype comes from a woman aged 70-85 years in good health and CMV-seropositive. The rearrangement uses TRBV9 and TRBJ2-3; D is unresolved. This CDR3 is CASSISWSTDTQYF. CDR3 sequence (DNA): TGTGCCAGCAGCATTAGCTGGAGCACAGATACGCAGTATTTT.